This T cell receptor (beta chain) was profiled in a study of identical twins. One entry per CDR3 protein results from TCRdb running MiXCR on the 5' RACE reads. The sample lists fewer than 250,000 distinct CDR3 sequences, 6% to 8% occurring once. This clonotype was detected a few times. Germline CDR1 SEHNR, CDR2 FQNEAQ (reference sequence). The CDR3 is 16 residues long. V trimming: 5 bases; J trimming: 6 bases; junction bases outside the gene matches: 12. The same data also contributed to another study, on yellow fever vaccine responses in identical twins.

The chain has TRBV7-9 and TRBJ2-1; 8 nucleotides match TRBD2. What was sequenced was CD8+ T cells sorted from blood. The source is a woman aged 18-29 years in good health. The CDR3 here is CASSPGGLAGFNEQFF. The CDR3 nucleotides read TGTGCCAGCAGCCCTGGGGGTCTAGCGGGCTTCAATGAGCAGTTCTTC.